The next 18 T cell receptor beta chains were all read from a single sample in a study of T cell repertoires in cytomegalovirus infection. One entry per CDR3 protein results from TCRdb running MiXCR on the reads. The data contain approximately 500,000 distinct CDR3 sequences, over 9% of them seen just once; the ten biggest clones take up 10%. The sequencing sample was made of PBMCs. These receptor sequences come from a human donor in good health (CMV status not recorded). Some clones in this sample may be carry-over from other donors' samples.

The V and J genes are TRBV6-5 and TRBJ1-1; D unclear. The CDR3 loop spans 13 amino acids. V lost 6 bases and J lost 5, with 13 bases in between. Per germline, CDR1 MNHEY and CDR2 SVGAGI. The CDR3 spells CASRRGEATEAFF. CDR3 bases: TGTGCCAGCAGGCGGGGAGAGGCAACTGAAGCTTTCTTT.

The chain has TRBV29-1 and TRBJ2-1, with 7 bases fitting TRBD2. CDR3 length equals 15 residues. The J segment lost 5 bases and the V segment lost 3 bases, leaving 10 bases of the junction unmatched. CDR1 SQVTM and CDR2 ANQGSEA come from the germline V gene. The CDR3 DNA reads as TGCAGCGTTGAGTCAGGGCTAGCGGTAGACAATGAGCAGTTCTTC. Translation gives CSVESGLAVDNEQFF.

There are many counts of this clonotype. V and J are TRBV20-1 and TRBJ2-5; D is uncertain. Deletions cut 3 bases from V and 5 bases from J, with 13 bases between. Germline V gives CDR1 DFQATT, CDR2 SNEGSKA (reference sequence). This CDR3 region has 13 residues. The CDR3, as DNA: TGCAGTGCTAGCGGGTCCGTGGGGGAGACCCAGTACTTC. Amino acids: CSASGSVGETQYF.

This clonotype was seen many times. The V and J genes are TRBV20-1 and TRBJ2-1, with TRBD2 matching over 11 bases. V dropped 3 bases and J dropped 7; count of bases not matched to a gene: 8. The CDR3 spans 15 residues. Germline V gives CDR1 DFQATT, CDR2 SNEGSKA (reference sequence). CDR3 sequence (DNA): TGCAGTGCTAGTGACCGAAGGACTAGCGGGAATGAGCAGTTCTTC. It translates to CSASDRRTSGNEQFF.

This clonotype was seen many times. The CDR3 here is CASSLALRGDTQYF. The CDR3 DNA follows: TGTGCCAGCAGCTTAGCGTTGCGAGGAGATACGCAGTATTTT. This chain connects TRBV7-2 to TRBJ2-3, with unresolved D. The CDR3 extends over 14 amino acids. Per the germline V gene, CDR1 is SGHTA and CDR2 is FQGNSA. Trimming cost V 0 bases and J 5 bases, with 9 bases left between them.

This clonotype appeared many times. This chain joins TRBV6-1 and TRBJ2-5; 8 nucleotides line up with TRBD1. The CDR3 totals 16 residues. The germline CDR1 and CDR2 sequences are MNHNS and SASEGT. The V gene end was trimmed by 6 bases and the J gene end by 5 bases; junction bases not matched to a gene: 14. The CDR3 is CASRRGQGSSRETQYF. CDR3 bases: TGTGCCAGCAGGAGAGGACAGGGATCGTCTCGGGAGACCCAGTACTTC.

Many counts were recorded for this clonotype. The V gene is TRBV7-2, the J gene TRBJ2-3, with a tentative D call TRBD2 (5 bases). CDR1 and CDR2 (germline): SGHTA, FQGNSA. V was cut by 1 base and J by 4 bases, with 12 bases left in between. This CDR3 comprises 15 residues. In DNA form, the CDR3 reads TGTGCCAGCAGCTTAGGGGGAGAGAGATCAGATACGCAGTATTTT. Its protein is CASSLGGERSDTQYF.

This clonotype has more than one count but fewer than ten. The V call is TRBV20-1, the J call TRBJ1-6; perhaps TRBD1 as D (6 bases). V was cut by 4 bases and J by 7 bases, with 17 bases left in between. Germline CDR1 DFQATT, CDR2 SNEGSKA (reference sequence). The CDR3 consists of 15 residues. DNA for the CDR3: TGCAGTGCTACCCCGAGGGGGTCAGAGAATTCACCCCTCCACTTT. It is translated as CSATPRGSENSPLHF.

This clonotype showed up many times. J is TRBJ2-1 and V is TRBV28; 7 positions match TRBD2. Trimming removed 5 bases from V and 9 bases from J; junction bases left unmatched: 13. Per germline, CDR1 MDHEN and CDR2 SYDVKM. The CDR3 spans 15 residues. The CDR3 region has the DNA TGTGCCAGCAGTGAAAGGGGCGGGAGTAGTGGTGAGCAGTTCTTC. This codes for CASSERGGSSGEQFF.

This chain joins TRBV29-1 and TRBJ2-7; the D is unclear. Germline V gives CDR1 SQVTM, CDR2 ANQGSEA. CDR3 length: 12 amino acids. Trimming removed 6 bases at V and 1 base at J, with 10 bases between. The CDR3 loop is CSVGWTSYEQYF. The DNA of the CDR3 is TGCAGCGTCGGGTGGACGTCCTACGAGCAGTACTTC.

This clonotype was counted at least ten times. J is TRBJ2-1 and V is TRBV20-1; D remains ambiguous. V lost 0 bases, J lost 9 bases, and 6 bases lay in between. Looked up from germline, CDR1 is DFQATT and CDR2 is SNEGSKA (reference sequence). This CDR3 comprises 11 residues. CDR3 in amino acids: CSARDLGEQFF. In nucleotides, the CDR3 is TGCAGTGCTAGAGATCTTGGTGAGCAGTTCTTC.

This clonotype was recorded at least ten times. The chain couples TRBV7-8 to TRBJ1-3; D possibly corresponds to TRBD1 (6 bases). The CDR3 consists of 13 residues. The V and J ends lost 5 bases and 4 bases respectively, with 9 bases between them. Germline assignment: CDR1 SGHVS and CDR2 FQNEAQ. The DNA of the CDR3 is TGTGCCAGCAGCCCGGGGGCCGGAAACACCATATATTTT. Its protein product is CASSPGAGNTIYF. Variable domain in full (rest from reference TRBV7-8 and TRBJ1-3): GAGVSQSPRYKVAKRGQDVALRCDPISGHVSLFWYQQALGQGPEFLTYFQNEAQLDKSGLPSDRFFAERPEGSVSTLKIQRTQQEDSAVYLCASSPGAGNTIYFGEGSWLTVV.

This clonotype was counted at least ten times. The chain has TRBV12-3 or TRBV12-4 and TRBJ1-1, with D unresolved. This CDR3 is built from 14 residues. V shed 5 bases and J shed 0 bases, with 10 bases lying between them. CDR3: CASSPRGVNTEAFF. The CDR3 DNA reads as TGTGCCAGCAGTCCTCGCGGGGTGAACACTGAAGCTTTCTTT.

The table lists this clonotype with a few counts. This rearrangement joins TRBV5-1 to TRBJ1-2; possible D gene TRBD1, 5 bases. Trimming left V 7 bases short and J 6 bases short, with 13 bases between. From germline, CDR1 is SGHRS and CDR2 YFSETQ. The CDR3 sequence is 12 residues long. This CDR3 is CASRDSVDGYTF. The CDR3 region has the DNA TGCGCCAGCCGAGACAGTGTCGATGGCTACACCTTC.

This clonotype was seen many times. The chain carries TRBV6-6 and TRBJ1-1, with D unclear. Trimming left V 0 bases short and J 5 bases short, with 13 bases between. The CDR3 is made up of 15 amino acids. Germline values: CDR1 MNHNY, CDR2 SVGAGI (reference sequence). The DNA of the CDR3 is TGTGCCAGCAGTTACTCGACCACGGGAGGGACTGAAGCTTTCTTT. It specifies CASSYSTTGGTEAFF.

This clonotype was recorded at least ten times. The chain carries TRBV7-3 and TRBJ2-2, with D unclear. V lost 2 bases, J lost 7 bases, and 11 bases lay in between. This CDR3 is 14 amino acids long. The V gene's germline CDR1 is SGHTA and CDR2 FQGTGA. The CDR3 is CASSLSSRSGELFF. DNA for the CDR3: TGTGCCAGCAGCTTATCGTCAAGGAGCGGGGAGCTGTTTTTT.

This clonotype was seen ten or more times. V usage is TRBV20-1 and J usage is TRBJ1-5; 7 bases are shared with TRBD1. This CDR3 has 15 amino acids. The germline CDR1 and CDR2 sequences are DFQATT and SNEGSKA (reference sequence). Trimming at V came to 2 bases and at J to 4 bases, leaving 8 bases not matched to a gene. The CDR3 sequence is CSARPTGVGNQPQHF. The CDR3 DNA reads TGCAGTGCTAGACCCACAGGGGTTGGGAATCAGCCCCAGCATTTT.

The chain uses TRBV29-1 and TRBJ2-3, with D uncertain. Per the germline V gene, CDR1 is SQVTM and CDR2 is ANQGSEA. Trimming left V 2 bases short and J 3 bases short, with 6 bases between. The CDR3 length is 12 residues. DNA of the CDR3: TGCAGCGTTGAAACGTGGACAGATACGCAGTATTTT. This sequence encodes CSVETWTDTQYF.